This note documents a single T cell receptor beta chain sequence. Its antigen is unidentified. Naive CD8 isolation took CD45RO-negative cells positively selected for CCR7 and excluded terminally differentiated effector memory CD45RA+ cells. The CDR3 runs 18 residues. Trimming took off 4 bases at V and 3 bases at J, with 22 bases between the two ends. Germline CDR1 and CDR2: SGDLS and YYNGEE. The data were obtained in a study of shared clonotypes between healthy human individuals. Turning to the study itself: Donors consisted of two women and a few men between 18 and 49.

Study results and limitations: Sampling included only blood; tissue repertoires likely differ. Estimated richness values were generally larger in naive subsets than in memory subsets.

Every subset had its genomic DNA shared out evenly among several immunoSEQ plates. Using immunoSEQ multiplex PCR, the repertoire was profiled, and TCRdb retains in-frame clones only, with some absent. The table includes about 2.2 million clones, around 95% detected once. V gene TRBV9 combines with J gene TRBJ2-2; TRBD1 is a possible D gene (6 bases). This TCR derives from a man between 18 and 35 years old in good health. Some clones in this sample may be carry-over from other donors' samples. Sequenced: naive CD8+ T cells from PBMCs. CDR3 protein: CASSLGFQGSVDTGELFF. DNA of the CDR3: TGTGCCAGCAGCTTAGGATTCCAGGGGTCGGTGGACACCGGGGAGCTGTTTTTT.